This T cell receptor (beta chain) stems from a study of PD-1 blockade in classical Hodgkin lymphoma. Brentuximab vedotin exposure varied, and every patient relapsed after autologous stem cell transplantation. Clones were sequenced by immunoSEQ multiplex PCR, and TCRdb holds only the in-frame ones, with some missing. The repertoire holds 90,000 or so clones, with around 90% as singletons. The junction had 10 bases not matched to a gene; V was cut back by 4 bases and J by 7 bases. Looked up from germline, CDR1 is PRHDT and CDR2 is FYEKMQ (reference sequence). This CDR3 is built from 17 residues. V is TRBV13 and J is TRBJ2-3; 14 bases map to TRBD2. The receptor's source is a human donor with classical Hodgkin lymphoma. This specimen was peripheral blood mononuclear cells (PBMCs), taken before the second cycle of nivolumab. Written as DNA, the CDR3 is TGTGCCAGCAGCTCTTTGACTAGCGGGAGGGGCGTAAATACGCAGTATTTT. Its protein product is CASSSLTSGRGVNTQYF.